The clone carrying this T cell receptor beta chain was seen only a few times. These data are taken from a study of blood T cells in healthy people across ages. This CDR3 spans 16 amino acids. V lost 0 bases and J 1 base, leaving 15 bases between the germline ends. Germline V gene lookup returns CDR1 SQVTM and CDR2 ANQGSEA. Russia was home to the donors, healthy Caucasian individuals aged roughly 6 to 90. The authors ran a second PCR of about 6 to 11 cycles using a sample-barcoded 5' primer and a J-beta primer mix. In TCRdb, the 5' RACE reads were re-called with MiXCR into one record per CDR3 protein. Of hundreds of thousands of distinct CDR3 sequences listed, nearly 60% were seen once; the top ten hold approximately 20%.

The chain combines TRBV29-1 with TRBJ2-5, with unresolved D. The sequence derives from a man aged 25 to 45 in good health. Sequencing used blood. The CDR3: CSVEDSRRGAQETQYF. CDR3 bases: TGCAGCGTTGAAGATTCCCGTCGCGGAGCCCAAGAGACCCAGTACTTC.